One and the same sample provided the 3 T cell receptor beta chains below, sequenced in a study of T cells in Graves' hyperthyroidism and ophthalmopathy. RNA transcripts served as the template for amplifying TCR beta CDR3 regions. First-round RT-PCR targeting the TCR CDR3 was performed with the HTBI primer set. MiXCR, run by TCRdb on the multiplex PCR reads, gives a single entry per CDR3 protein. The sample carries about 640,000 distinct CDR3 sequences, less than 25% recorded once. The sample comprised blood. These TCRs come from a man aged 25-40 years with Graves' ophthalmopathy.

This clonotype has a handful of counts. The rearrangement links TRBV27 to TRBJ1-3; D is ambiguous. This CDR3 is 14 amino acids long. V was clipped by 5 bases and J by 0 bases, with 8 bases between them. Germline CDR1 MNHEY, CDR2 SMNVEV (reference sequence). The DNA of the CDR3 is TGTGCCAGCAGTCCTATCCCCTCTGGAAACACCATATATTTT. It yields the protein CASSPIPSGNTIYF.

This clonotype was observed a few times. This could be a read error, since a much larger clone is one nucleotide away. The CDR3 spells CASSFGYTEAFF. CDR3 sequence (DNA): TGTGCCAGCAGCTTTGGGTACACTGAAGCTTTCTTT. The V and J genes are TRBV5-4 and TRBJ1-1; D uncertain. This CDR3 contains 12 residues. Trimming removed 2 bases at V and 3 bases at J, with 5 bases between. The germline CDR1 and CDR2 sequences are SGHNT and YYREEE (reference sequence).

The V and J genes are TRBV13 and TRBJ2-5, with unresolved D. V shed 4 bases and J shed 0 bases, with 12 bases lying between them. The CDR3 is made up of 15 amino acids. The germline V gene encodes CDR1 PRHDT and CDR2 FYEKMQ (reference sequence). CDR3 nucleotides: TGTGCCAGCAGCTCCTTCGACTCAAACCAAGAGACCCAGTACTTC. This codes for CASSSFDSNQETQYF.